One TCR beta chain is described in this entry. Antigen specificity is unknown. TCRdb's copy holds only in-frame clones and misses some; the assay was immunoSEQ multiplex PCR. The sample includes about 32,000 clones, around 86% of them seen just once. The sample belongs to a study of T cells in narcolepsy. Study-level findings and limits: Autoreactive clone sequences were missing from some blood memory CD4+ repertoires. Autoreactive clonotypes reportedly recurred in blood of same and different patients, not controls. Comparing one patient's CSF and blood CD4+ clonotypes highlighted HCRT- and TRIB2-specific autoreactive clonotypes.

J was trimmed by 2 bases and V by 5 bases; bases with no gene match: 5. This CDR3 region has 16 residues. CDR1 is SGHTA and CDR2 is FQGNSA in the germline V gene. This chain connects TRBV7-2 to TRBJ2-6; 8 bases map to TRBD1. This sequence originates from a human donor in good health. Sequencing was performed on memory (CD45RA-) CD4+ T cells from blood. The CDR3 reads CASSGGQGPGANVLTF. The CDR3 bases are TGTGCCAGCAGCGGCGGACAGGGCCCTGGGGCCAACGTCCTGACTTTC.